The 26 T cell receptor beta chains given below trace back to one sample, sequenced in a study of long-term antiretroviral therapy in people with HIV. Survey level was the resolution at which the v3.0 immunoSEQ assay ran. Data came from immunoSEQ multiplex PCR; TCRdb stores just in-frame clones and leaves some out. The table shows around 26,000 clones, with approximately 79% occurring only once. The input for sequencing was unsorted PBMCs, taken 1.2 years after starting antiretroviral therapy. The receptors were gathered from a woman aged 40-49 years with HIV.

J is TRBJ1-5 and V is TRBV19, with 7 bases that match TRBD1. The CDR3 has 15 residues. CDR1 LNHDA and CDR2 SQIVND come from the germline V gene (reference sequence). After removal of 5 bases from V and 1 base from J, the junction contained 5 bases not matched to a gene. CDR3: CASSLTGTSNQPQHF. CDR3 sequence (DNA): TGTGCCAGTAGTCTGACAGGGACCAGCAATCAGCCCCAGCATTTT.

This chain joins TRBV19 and TRBJ1-2, with D unresolved. The CDR3 is 14 residues long. CDR1 LNHDA and CDR2 SQIVND come from the germline V gene (reference sequence). The V end was cut by 7 bases, the J end by 2 bases, with 14 bases between. This CDR3 is CASTIGIKNYGYTF. The DNA for the CDR3 is TGTGCCAGTACCATAGGGATAAAGAACTATGGCTACACCTTC.

Details on this clone: The same CDR3 arises from other DNA sequences in this sample as well. The chain is built from TRBV27 and TRBJ2-5, with 10 bases fitting TRBD1. The germline V gene has CDR1 MNHEY and CDR2 SMNVEV (reference sequence). The ends lost 2 bases at V and 4 bases at J; junction bases unmatched: 4. CDR3 size: 15 residues. CDR3 nucleotide sequence: TGTGCCAGCAGTTTAGGACAGGGGGTGAGAGAGACCCAGTACTTC. Amino acid sequence: CASSLGQGVRETQYF.

Here the CDR3 reads CASSSLLAGGPYEQFF. The DNA for the CDR3 is TGTGCCAGCAGCTCCCTTTTAGCGGGAGGCCCCTATGAGCAGTTCTTC. The chain is built from TRBV7-8 and TRBJ2-1; TRBD2 matches 10 bases. Trimming cost V 4 bases and J 8 bases; bases outside gene matches: 11. Germline-derived CDR1 and CDR2 are SGHVS and FQNEAQ. CDR3 size: 16 residues.

The chain links TRBV25-1 to TRBJ1-4, with a tentative D call TRBD1 (5 bases). The CDR3 totals 15 residues. Germline-derived CDR1 and CDR2 are MGHDK and SYGVNS. Trimming stripped 5 bases from V and 7 bases from J, with 17 bases between. The CDR3 region has the DNA TGTGCCAGCAGTCCCATCTTTAGTGGGGGTGAAAAACTGTTTTTT. Protein sequence: CASSPIFSGGEKLFF.

The genes are TRBV18 and TRBJ2-3; D may be TRBD1 (6 bases). V was shortened by 2 bases and J by 3 bases, with 12 bases between the two germline ends. The CDR3 has 15 residues. Germline assignment: CDR1 KGHSH and CDR2 LQKENI. This chain's CDR3 is CASSPNAGETDTQYF. CDR3 sequence (DNA): TGTGCCAGCTCACCAAACGCAGGGGAGACAGATACGCAGTATTTT.

The chain employs TRBV5-4 and TRBJ1-1, with D unresolved. Germline V gene lookup returns CDR1 SGHNT and CDR2 YYREEE (reference sequence). Trimming removed 0 bases at V and 6 bases at J, with 6 bases between. CDR3 length: 12 amino acids. CDR3 residues: CASSLGGPEAFF. CDR3 coding DNA: TGTGCCAGCAGCTTGGGCGGGCCTGAAGCTTTCTTT. Variable domain in full (rest from reference TRBV5-4 and TRBJ1-1): ETGVTQSPTHLIKTRGQQVTLRCSSQSGHNTVSWYQQALGQGPQFIFQYYREEENGRGNFPPRFSGLQFPNYSSELNVNALELDDSALYLCASSLGGPEAFFGQGTRLTVV.

The chain is built from TRBV11-3 and TRBJ2-7; D gene uncertain. CDR3 length equals 12 residues. With 3 bases removed from V and 3 bases from J, the gap between germline ends came to 6 bases. Germline values: CDR1 SGHNT, CDR2 YENEEA. CDR3 region: CASSFQSYEQYF. The CDR3 nucleotides read TGTGCCAGCAGCTTCCAGAGCTACGAGCAGTACTTC.

J is TRBJ2-5 and V is TRBV18, with D perhaps matching TRBD2 (5 bases). The length of the CDR3 is 13 residues. The V and J ends lost 3 bases and 3 bases respectively, with 8 bases between them. CDR1 and CDR2 (germline): KGHSH, LQKENI. CDR3 sequence: CASSPSREETQYF. The CDR3 coding sequence is TGTGCCAGCTCACCCTCGCGGGAAGAGACCCAGTACTTC.

This chain links TRBV29-1 with TRBJ1-2; 7 nucleotides agree with TRBD1. V lost 8 bases, J lost 5 bases, and 5 bases stayed unmatched. CDR3 length: 11 amino acids. CDR1 and CDR2 from the germline V gene are SQVTM and ANQGSEA. The CDR3 bases are TGCAGCCTTGGGACAGATTATGGCTACACCTTC. Its protein product is CSLGTDYGYTF.

The J gene is TRBJ1-2, the V gene TRBV20-1; D unresolved. Between the trimmed V and J ends, which lost 3 bases and 14 bases, there was a span of 13 bases. Germline CDR1 DFQATT, CDR2 SNEGSKA (reference sequence). CDR3 length: 10 amino acids. As DNA, the CDR3 is TGCAGTGCTAGGGCCCGACGGGATACCTTC. Amino acids: CSARARRDTF.

This clone was counted a few times. The V and J genes are TRBV11-2 and TRBJ1-3; no definite D call. In germline, CDR1 is SGHAT, CDR2 FQNNGV. V was pared by 5 bases and J by 0 bases, with 14 bases between. This CDR3 contains 16 residues. CDR3 DNA sequence: TGTGCCAGCAGCCCGCCCAATTTGGGCTCTGGAAACACCATATATTTT. Its translation: CASSPPNLGSGNTIYF.

CDR3 DNA sequence: TGTGCCAGCAGCCAATGGGATGAAAAACTGTTTTTT. The encoded protein is CASSQWDEKLFF. The chain recombines TRBV7-2 with TRBJ1-4, with no clear D. V shed 5 bases and J shed 6 bases, with 7 bases lying between them. From germline, CDR1 is SGHTA and CDR2 FQGNSA. The CDR3 contains 12 residues.

CDR3 loop: CASSLTGQVAYEQYF. As DNA, the CDR3 is TGTGCCAGCAGCCTGACGGGACAGGTGGCCTACGAGCAGTACTTC. This chain joins TRBV13 and TRBJ2-7; 8 bases fit TRBD1. The germline gives CDR1 PRHDT, CDR2 FYEKMQ (reference sequence). CDR3 length: 15 residues. The trim removed 5 bases at V and 2 bases at J, leaving 8 bases unmatched.

The chain couples TRBV18 to TRBJ1-2; no definite D call. The CDR3 extends over 14 amino acids. Germline V gives CDR1 KGHSH, CDR2 LQKENI. Trimming left V 4 bases short and J 2 bases short, with 11 bases between. The CDR3 is CASSLGGENYGYTF. CDR3 coding DNA: TGTGCCAGCTCACTGGGTGGGGAAAACTATGGCTACACCTTC.

A single count supports this clone. The rearrangement joins TRBV7-9 to TRBJ1-2, with TRBD1 as a possible D gene (5 bases). Germline CDR1 reads SEHNR; CDR2 reads FQNEAQ (reference sequence). V was trimmed by 1 base and J by 4 bases, leaving 13 bases between them. The CDR3 is made up of 15 amino acids. The CDR3 region has the DNA TGTGCCAGCAGCTTAGGGGCAGGGACCAGCTATGGCTACACCTTC. It specifies CASSLGAGTSYGYTF.

V and J are TRBV5-1 and TRBJ2-2, with D maybe TRBD1 (6 bases). This CDR3 has 16 residues. The V gene's germline CDR1 is SGHRS and CDR2 YFSETQ. V was pared by 5 bases and J by 1 base, with 15 bases between. For the CDR3, the DNA is TGCGCCAGCAGTCTATCTCCGACAGGGAACACCGGGGAGCTGTTTTTT. It translates to CASSLSPTGNTGELFF.

The V and J genes are TRBV2 and TRBJ2-7, with D possibly being TRBD2 (5 bases). Germline loops: CDR1 SNHLY, CDR2 FYNNEI. This CDR3 comprises 14 residues. The germline V and J ends were trimmed by 3 bases and 7 bases, with 16 bases remaining between them. This chain's CDR3 is CASSELGGGLEQYF. The CDR3 DNA is TGTGCCAGCAGTGAGCTGGGCGGCGGACTGGAGCAGTACTTC.

For this clone: An end of the junction does not agree with germline; a read error may underlie this. This chain links TRBV6-4 with TRBJ2-3, with 7 bases matching TRBD1. The CDR3 has 15 residues. Germline assignment: CDR1 MRHNA and CDR2 SNTAGT. CDR3 sequence: CASSHSTGRTDTQYF. The CDR3 DNA reads TGTGCCAGCAGTCACTCGACAGGGCGCACAGATACGCAGTATTTT.

This clone was recorded only once. The chain carries TRBV30 and TRBJ2-5; 7 bases match TRBD1. Trimming removed 7 bases from V and 2 bases from J; junction bases left unmatched: 7. The length of the CDR3 is 13 residues. Per the germline V gene, CDR1 is GTSNPN and CDR2 is SVGIG (reference sequence). CDR3 DNA sequence: TGTGCCTCTCGACAGGGAAAACAAGAGACCCAGTACTTC. It yields the protein CASRQGKQETQYF.

The chain couples TRBV4-3 to TRBJ1-2; TRBD1 matches 10 bases. The CDR3 is 17 residues long. Germline lookup yields CDR1 LGHNA and CDR2 YSLEER. V was clipped by 1 base and J by 0 bases; unmatched bases: 5. The CDR3 loop reads CASSQGMTGGSNYGYTF. CDR3 bases: TGCGCCAGCAGCCAAGGGATGACAGGGGGCTCTAACTATGGCTACACCTTC.

This clone was counted only a few times. The chain carries TRBV5-1 and TRBJ2-7; D is perhaps TRBD1 (5 bases). Per the germline V gene, CDR1 is SGHRS and CDR2 is YFSETQ. The CDR3 loop spans 13 amino acids. Trimming removed 3 bases from V and 5 bases from J, with 12 bases in between. CDR3 residues: CASSYSDKDEQYF. Here the CDR3 DNA reads TGCGCCAGCAGCTACTCGGACAAGGACGAGCAGTACTTC. Variable domain in full (rest from reference TRBV5-1 and TRBJ2-7): KAGVTQTPRYLIKTRGQQVTLSCSPISGHRSVSWYQQTPGQGLQFLFEYFSETQRNKGNFPGRFSGRQFSNSRSEMNVSTLELGDSALYLCASSYSDKDEQYFGPGTRLTVT.

The chain links TRBV20-1 to TRBJ2-7, with 8 bases matching TRBD1. Germline V gene data show CDR1 as DFQATT and CDR2 as SNEGSKA (reference sequence). The CDR3 covers 11 residues. The ends lost 6 bases at V and 7 bases at J; junction bases unmatched: 5. The CDR3 coding sequence is TGCAGTGCCAGGACAGGGACAGAGCAGTACTTC. It yields the protein CSARTGTEQYF.

The chain links TRBV7-2 to TRBJ2-4; 7 bases align to TRBD2. This CDR3 region has 16 residues. V lost 2 bases, J lost 4 bases, and 8 bases stayed unmatched. Germline V gene lookup returns CDR1 SGHTA and CDR2 FQGNSA. The CDR3 sequence is CASSLSRGVIKNIQYF. DNA of the CDR3: TGTGCCAGCAGCTTAAGTCGGGGGGTTATTAAAAACATTCAGTACTTC.

The chain recombines TRBV5-4 with TRBJ1-2; D is unclear. This CDR3 comprises 16 residues. Germline CDR1 is SGHNT and CDR2 is YYREEE (reference sequence). Trimming took 0 bases from V and 5 from J, leaving 17 bases between them. The CDR3 region is CASSLVRERSRYGYTF. The CDR3 DNA reads TGTGCCAGCAGCTTGGTTAGAGAGAGGAGTCGGTATGGCTACACCTTC.

This clone was observed a few times. CDR3 DNA: TGTGCCAGCAGCTTATTTGGGGAGCTGTTTTTT. Translating gives CASSLFGELFF. This sequence joins TRBV7-9 and TRBJ2-2; D unclear. Trimming cost V 2 bases and J 8 bases, with 3 bases left between them. CDR1 SEHNR and CDR2 FQNEAQ come from the germline V gene (reference sequence). The CDR3 extends over 11 amino acids. Supplemented by reference TRBV7-9 and TRBJ2-2, the full variable domain reads DTGVSQNPRHKITKRGQNVTFRCDPISEHNRLYWYRQTLGQGPEFLTYFQNEAQLEKSRLLSDRFSAERPKGSFSTLEIQRTEQGDSAMYLCASSLFGELFFGEGSRLTVL.